The 15 T cell receptor beta chains listed next were all sequenced from one sample in a study of blood T cell repertoires in COVID-19. Profiled with immunoSEQ multiplex PCR; TCRdb holds only in-frame clones, not every one. The sample holds approximately 190,000 clones, under 90% seen once. The sample consisted of peripheral blood. All receptors derive from a man in his 60s with acute or convalescent COVID-19.

V gene TRBV5-1 combines with J gene TRBJ2-7; perhaps TRBD1 as D (6 bases). This CDR3 is built from 15 residues. V was cut by 4 bases and J by 0 bases, with 14 bases left in between. Germline V CDR1 and CDR2: SGHRS, YFSETQ. DNA for the CDR3: TGCGCCAGCAGCCCTAGGGACAATCCCTCCTACGAGCAGTACTTC. It encodes CASSPRDNPSYEQYF.

The chain carries TRBV7-2 and TRBJ1-1; D gene unclear. The V end lost 0 bases, the J end lost 7 bases, and 6 bases lay between the germline ends. The CDR3 covers 12 residues. The germline V gene encodes CDR1 SGHTA and CDR2 FQGNSA. CDR3 amino acids: CASSLAQIEAFF. Here the CDR3 DNA reads TGTGCCAGCAGCTTAGCGCAGATTGAAGCTTTCTTT.

This sequence joins TRBV12-3 or TRBV12-4 and TRBJ2-1; TRBD2 agrees at 13 bases. The CDR3 has 13 amino acids. V gave up 8 bases and J gave up 6 bases; unmatched junction bases: 1. The CDR3 sequence is CASGLAGVNEQFF. Written as DNA, the CDR3 is TGTGCCAGCGGACTAGCGGGAGTCAATGAGCAGTTCTTC.

This clone was seen just once. The chain has TRBV5-1 and TRBJ2-1; 9 nucleotides line up with TRBD2. From germline, CDR1 is SGHRS and CDR2 YFSETQ. After removal of 3 bases from V and 7 bases from J, the junction contained 17 bases not matched to a gene. This CDR3 has 18 residues. This chain's CDR3 is CASSSIISSGNLGNEQFF. The CDR3 bases are TGCGCCAGCAGCTCGATCATATCTAGCGGGAATTTAGGAAATGAGCAGTTCTTC.

V usage is TRBV18 and J usage is TRBJ1-3; D gene unclear. The germline V gene has CDR1 KGHSH and CDR2 LQKENI. The germline V and J ends were trimmed by 6 bases and 4 bases, with 19 bases remaining between them. The CDR3 contains 16 residues. The CDR3 sequence is CASSLTTILSGNTIYF. The CDR3 nucleotides read TGTGCCAGCTCTCTCACAACTATATTGTCCGGAAACACCATATATTTT. The full variable domain, completed using reference TRBV18 and TRBJ1-3, is NAGVMQNPRHLVRRRGQEARLRCSPMKGHSHVYWYRQLPEEGLKFMVYLQKENIIDESGMPKERFSAEFPKEGPSILRIQQVVRGDSAAYFCASSLTTILSGNTIYFGEGSWLTVV.

This chain connects TRBV19 to TRBJ2-1; the match to TRBD2 covers 7 bases. The germline V gene has CDR1 LNHDA and CDR2 SQIVND (reference sequence). The V gene end was trimmed by 5 bases and the J gene end by 2 bases; junction bases not matched to a gene: 6. The CDR3 covers 15 residues. This CDR3 reads CASSLAGVTYNEQFF. Written as DNA, the CDR3 is TGTGCCAGTAGTTTGGCGGGGGTAACCTACAATGAGCAGTTCTTC.

This chain uses TRBV3-1 (or the pseudogene TRBV3-2) with TRBJ2-7; 10 bases fit TRBD2. V gave up 4 bases and J gave up 4 bases; unmatched junction bases: 10. The germline gives CDR1 LGHDT, CDR2 YNNKEL (reference sequence). The CDR3 extends over 16 amino acids. The CDR3 DNA reads as TGTGCCAGCAGCCCCCCACTAGCGGGAAAGTGGTACGAGCAGTACTTC. Protein: CASSPPLAGKWYEQYF.

CDR3 in DNA: TGTGCCAGCAGCCAGCGGACAGGGTCCAGTATATACACTGAAGCTTTCTTT. It encodes CASSQRTGSSIYTEAFF. This chain connects TRBV4-2 to TRBJ1-1, with 8 bases matching TRBD1. Germline-derived CDR1 and CDR2 are LGHNA and YNFKEQ. V shed 3 bases and J 3 bases; nucleotides not matched to a gene: 12. The CDR3 runs 17 residues.

The genes are TRBV18 and TRBJ1-6; D is unclear. The CDR3 spans 15 residues. The germline V gene encodes CDR1 KGHSH and CDR2 LQKENI. V gave up 1 base and J gave up 3 bases, with 7 bases separating them. This CDR3 reads CASSPRGDYNSPLHF. DNA of the CDR3: TGTGCCAGCTCACCACGGGGAGACTATAATTCACCCCTCCACTTT.

This clone has more than one count but fewer than ten. This chain joins TRBV4-1 and TRBJ1-6; TRBD1 matches 8 bases. Germline V gives CDR1 MGHRA, CDR2 YSYEKL. V shed 7 bases and J 6 bases; nucleotides not matched to a gene: 5. The CDR3 sequence is 14 residues long. The CDR3 DNA sequence: TGCGCCAGCACCGGACAGGGCGTTAATTCACCCCTCCACTTT. Protein sequence: CASTGQGVNSPLHF.

The gene calls are TRBV5-1 and TRBJ2-1; TRBD2 agrees at 10 bases. The CDR3 extends over 15 amino acids. After removal of 3 bases from V and 9 bases from J, the junction contained 9 bases not matched to a gene. CDR1 and CDR2 (germline): SGHRS, YFSETQ. The CDR3 DNA sequence: TGCGCCAGCAGCTCGATTAGCGGGAGGTCTGGTGAGCAGTTCTTC. Its protein product is CASSSISGRSGEQFF.

This clone occurred a few times. J is TRBJ2-3 and V is TRBV9; the D is unclear. V lost 3 bases and J lost 1, with 12 bases in between. Germline V gene sequence: CDR1 SGDLS, CDR2 YYNGEE. The CDR3 extends over 15 amino acids. The CDR3 here is CASSGLIRGTDTQYF. The CDR3 coding sequence is TGTGCCAGCAGCGGACTCATCCGGGGCACAGATACGCAGTATTTT. Full variable domain (outside the CDR3, taken from reference TRBV9 and TRBJ2-3): DSGVTQTPKHLITATGQRVTLRCSPRSGDLSVYWYQQSLDQGLQFLIQYYNGEERAKGNILERFSAQQFPDLHSELNLSSLELGDSALYFCASSGLIRGTDTQYFGPGTRLTVL.

V and J are TRBV2 and TRBJ1-2; D might be TRBD1 (6 bases). Germline V gives CDR1 SNHLY, CDR2 FYNNEI. This CDR3 has 14 residues. V shed 8 bases and J shed 2 bases, with 15 bases lying between them. The CDR3 spells CASVPGTLNYGYTF. CDR3 bases: TGTGCCAGCGTCCCCGGGACACTAAACTATGGCTACACCTTC. Based on the CDR3 plus reference TRBV2 and TRBJ1-2, the full variable domain is EPEVTQTPSHQVTQMGQEVILRCVPISNHLYFYWYRQILGQKVEFLVSFYNNEISEKSEIFDDQFSVERPDGSNFTLKIRSTKLEDSAMYFCASVPGTLNYGYTFGSGTRLTVV.

J is TRBJ2-1 and V is TRBV7-3, with D possibly being TRBD2 (5 bases). The germline V and J ends were trimmed by 5 bases and 9 bases, with 11 bases remaining between them. This CDR3 has 12 amino acids. From germline, CDR1 is SGHTA and CDR2 FQGTGA. CDR3 sequence (DNA): TGTGCCAGCAGCCCTGACGGGATTGAGCAGTTCTTC. Residues: CASSPDGIEQFF.

The chain uses TRBV2 and TRBJ1-5; TRBD1 is a possible D gene (5 bases). The CDR3 is made up of 14 amino acids. CDR1 and CDR2 from the germline V gene are SNHLY and FYNNEI. The V end lost 4 bases, the J end lost 6 bases, and 13 bases lay between the germline ends. CDR3 loop: CASSVKGSGQPQHF. The CDR3 region has the DNA TGTGCCAGCAGTGTGAAGGGGTCCGGTCAGCCCCAGCATTTT.